This TCR beta chain was sequenced during a study of glioma-infiltrating T cells. Using RNA template, CDR3s of TCR alpha and beta were amplified with iRepertoire arm-PCR. For one-step reverse transcription and amplification, 100-400 ng of tissue mRNA or PBMC total RNA was used. TCRdb ran MiXCR on the multiplex PCR reads and lists one entry per CDR3 protein. This table has around 93,000 distinct CDR3 sequences, roughly 39% appearing once. The CDR3 covers 13 residues. Germline CDR1 reads SNHLY; CDR2 reads FYNNEI. V was pared by 7 bases and J by 2 bases, with 8 bases between. Study-level points and caveats: Above-expected tissue-blood divergence occurred in all gliomas, most in low-grade ones. Only very few CDR3 sequences appeared in both tissue and blood.

The sample holds many counts of this clonotype. Its antigen is unidentified. Sequences were obtained from glioma tissue, nonneoplastic brain tissue, or PBMCs (not recorded which). This clonotype originated in a human donor with low-grade glioma or glioblastoma, undergoing nonglioma brain surgery, or in good health (not recorded which). The chain combines TRBV2 with TRBJ2-2, with unresolved D. The CDR3: CASKQTNTGELFF. CDR3 DNA sequence: TGTGCCAGCAAACAGACAAACACCGGGGAGCTGTTTTTT.